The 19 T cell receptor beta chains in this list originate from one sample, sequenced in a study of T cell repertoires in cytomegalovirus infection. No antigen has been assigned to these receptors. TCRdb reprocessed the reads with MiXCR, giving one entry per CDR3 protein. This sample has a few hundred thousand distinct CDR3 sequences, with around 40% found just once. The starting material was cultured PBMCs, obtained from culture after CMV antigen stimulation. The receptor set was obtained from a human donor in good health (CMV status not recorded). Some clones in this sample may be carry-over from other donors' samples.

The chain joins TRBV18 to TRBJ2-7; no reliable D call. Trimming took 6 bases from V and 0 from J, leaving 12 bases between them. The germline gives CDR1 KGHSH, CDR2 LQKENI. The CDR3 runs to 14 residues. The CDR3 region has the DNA TGTGCCAGCTCCCGCTCGGCCAGCTCCTACGAGCAGTACTTC. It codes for CASSRSASSYEQYF.

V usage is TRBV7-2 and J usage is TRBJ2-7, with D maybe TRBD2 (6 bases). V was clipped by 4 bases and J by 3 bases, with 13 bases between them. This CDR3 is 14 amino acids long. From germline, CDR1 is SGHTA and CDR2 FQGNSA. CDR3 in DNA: TGTGCCAGCAGCTCGGATTTTAGCGGCTACGAGCAGTACTTC. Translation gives CASSSDFSGYEQYF.

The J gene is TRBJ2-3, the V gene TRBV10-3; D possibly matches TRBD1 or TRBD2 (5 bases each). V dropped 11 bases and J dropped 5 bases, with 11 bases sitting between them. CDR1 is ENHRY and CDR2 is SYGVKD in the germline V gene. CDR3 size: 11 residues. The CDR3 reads CAGGTGDTQYF. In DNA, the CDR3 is TGTGCCGGGGGAACGGGAGATACGCAGTATTTT.

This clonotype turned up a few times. This CDR3 is CASSLGQYTDTQYF. CDR3 DNA sequence: TGTGCCAGCAGCTTAGGACAGTACACAGATACGCAGTATTTT. The chain carries TRBV7-8 and TRBJ2-3; possibly TRBD1 for D (5 bases). Deletions cut 1 base from V and 2 bases from J, with 7 bases between. The CDR3 spans 14 residues. Germline lookup yields CDR1 SGHVS and CDR2 FQNEAQ. The full variable domain, rest sourced from reference TRBV7-8 and TRBJ2-3, is GAGVSQSPRYKVAKRGQDVALRCDPISGHVSLFWYQQALGQGPEFLTYFQNEAQLDKSGLPSDRFFAERPEGSVSTLKIQRTQQEDSAVYLCASSLGQYTDTQYFGPGTRLTVL.

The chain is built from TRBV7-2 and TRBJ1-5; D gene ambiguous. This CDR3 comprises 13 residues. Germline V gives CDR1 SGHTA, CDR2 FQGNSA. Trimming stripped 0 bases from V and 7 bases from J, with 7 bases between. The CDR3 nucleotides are TGTGCCAGCAGCTTAGCGAGCTTCCAGCCCCAGCATTTT. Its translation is CASSLASFQPQHF.

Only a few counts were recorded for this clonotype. CDR3 in DNA: TGTGCCAGCAGCTTAGGCGGGGCGATAGAGCAGTTCTTC. This codes for CASSLGGAIEQFF. The chain carries TRBV7-2 and TRBJ2-1; tentative D call: TRBD2 (6 bases). Looked up from germline, CDR1 is SGHTA and CDR2 is FQGNSA. V dropped 1 base and J dropped 10 bases, with 11 bases sitting between them. The CDR3 extends over 13 amino acids.

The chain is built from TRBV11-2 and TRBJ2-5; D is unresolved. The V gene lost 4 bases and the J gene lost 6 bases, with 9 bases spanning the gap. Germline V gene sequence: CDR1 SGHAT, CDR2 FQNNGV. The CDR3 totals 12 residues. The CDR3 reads CASSSYTKTQYF. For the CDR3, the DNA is TGTGCCAGCAGCTCTTACACGAAGACCCAGTACTTC.

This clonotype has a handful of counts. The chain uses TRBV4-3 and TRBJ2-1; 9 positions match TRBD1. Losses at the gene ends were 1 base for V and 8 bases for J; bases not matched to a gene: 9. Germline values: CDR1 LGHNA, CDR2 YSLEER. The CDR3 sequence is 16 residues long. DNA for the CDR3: TGCGCCAGCAGCCAAGCACCGGGACAGGGAGTAGATGAGCAGTTCTTC. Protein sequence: CASSQAPGQGVDEQFF.

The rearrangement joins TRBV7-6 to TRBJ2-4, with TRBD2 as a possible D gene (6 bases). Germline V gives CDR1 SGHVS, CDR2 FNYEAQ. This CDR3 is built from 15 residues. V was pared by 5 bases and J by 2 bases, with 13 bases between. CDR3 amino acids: CASSPRRGTKNIQYF. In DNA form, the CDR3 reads TGTGCCAGCAGCCCCCGCCGGGGGACCAAAAACATTCAGTACTTC. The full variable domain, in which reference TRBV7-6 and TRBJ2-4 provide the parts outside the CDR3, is GAGVSQSPRYKVTKRGQDVALRCDPISGHVSLYWYRQALGQGPEFLTYFNYEAQQDKSGLPNDRFSAERPEGSISTLTIQRTEQRDSAMYRCASSPRRGTKNIQYFGAGTRLSVL.

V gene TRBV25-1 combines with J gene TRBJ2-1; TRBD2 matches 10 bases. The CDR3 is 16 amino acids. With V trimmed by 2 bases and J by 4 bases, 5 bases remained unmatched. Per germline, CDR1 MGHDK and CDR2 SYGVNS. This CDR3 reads CASSELAGAIYNEQFF. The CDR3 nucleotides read TGTGCCAGCAGTGAACTAGCGGGGGCTATATACAATGAGCAGTTCTTC.

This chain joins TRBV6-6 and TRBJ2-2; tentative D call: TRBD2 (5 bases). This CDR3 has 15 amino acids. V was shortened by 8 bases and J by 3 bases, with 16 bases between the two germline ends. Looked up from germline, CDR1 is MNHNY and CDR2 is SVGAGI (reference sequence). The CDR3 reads CASFPAWGDTGELFF. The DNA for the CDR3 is TGTGCCAGCTTCCCGGCCTGGGGAGACACCGGGGAGCTGTTTTTT.

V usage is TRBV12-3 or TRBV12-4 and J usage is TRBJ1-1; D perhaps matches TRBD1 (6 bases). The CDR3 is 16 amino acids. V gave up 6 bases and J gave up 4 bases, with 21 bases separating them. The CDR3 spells CASRPGAPKLGTEAFF. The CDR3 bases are TGTGCCAGCAGACCAGGGGCGCCGAAATTGGGCACTGAAGCTTTCTTT.

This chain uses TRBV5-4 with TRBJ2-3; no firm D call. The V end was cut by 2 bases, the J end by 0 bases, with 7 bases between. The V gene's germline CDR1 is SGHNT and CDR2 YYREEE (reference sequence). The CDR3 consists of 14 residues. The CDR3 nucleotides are TGTGCCAGCAGCTTAGATACTAGCACAGATACGCAGTATTTT. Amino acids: CASSLDTSTDTQYF.

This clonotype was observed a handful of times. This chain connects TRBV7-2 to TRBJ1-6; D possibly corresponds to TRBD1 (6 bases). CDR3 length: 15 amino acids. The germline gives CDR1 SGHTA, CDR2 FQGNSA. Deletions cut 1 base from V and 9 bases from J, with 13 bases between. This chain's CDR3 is CASSLVGGGSSPLHF. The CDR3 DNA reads TGTGCCAGCAGCTTAGTAGGGGGAGGGAGTTCACCCCTCCACTTT.

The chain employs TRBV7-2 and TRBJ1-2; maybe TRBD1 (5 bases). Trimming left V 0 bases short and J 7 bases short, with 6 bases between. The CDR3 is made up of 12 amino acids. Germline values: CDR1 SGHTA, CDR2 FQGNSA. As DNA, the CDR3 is TGTGCCAGCAGCTTAGCGGGGGTTGGCTACACCTTC. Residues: CASSLAGVGYTF.

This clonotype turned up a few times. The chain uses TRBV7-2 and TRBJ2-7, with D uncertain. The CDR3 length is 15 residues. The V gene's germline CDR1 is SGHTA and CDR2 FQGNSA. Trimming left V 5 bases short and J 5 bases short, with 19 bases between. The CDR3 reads CASSPLGPRVNEQYF. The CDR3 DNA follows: TGTGCCAGCAGCCCCCTAGGGCCCCGAGTTAACGAGCAGTACTTC.

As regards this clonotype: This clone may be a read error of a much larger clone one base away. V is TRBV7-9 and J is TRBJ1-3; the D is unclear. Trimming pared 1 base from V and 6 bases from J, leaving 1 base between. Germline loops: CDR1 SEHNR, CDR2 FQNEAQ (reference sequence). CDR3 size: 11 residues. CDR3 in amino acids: CASSLENTIYF. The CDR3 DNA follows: TGTGCCAGCAGCTTAGAAAACACCATATATTTT.

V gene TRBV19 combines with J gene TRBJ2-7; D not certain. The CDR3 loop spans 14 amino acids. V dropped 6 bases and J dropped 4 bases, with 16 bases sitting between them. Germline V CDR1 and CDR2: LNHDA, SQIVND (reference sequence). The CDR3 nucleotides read TGTGCCAGTAGGGAAAGCAGAATCCCTTACGAGCAGTACTTC. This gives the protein CASRESRIPYEQYF.

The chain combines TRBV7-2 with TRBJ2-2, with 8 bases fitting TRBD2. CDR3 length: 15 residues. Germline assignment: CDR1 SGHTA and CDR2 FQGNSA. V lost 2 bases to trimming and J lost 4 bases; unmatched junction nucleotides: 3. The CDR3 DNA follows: TGTGCCAGCAGCTTAAGCGGGAGCGTCACCGGGGAGCTGTTTTTT. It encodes CASSLSGSVTGELFF.